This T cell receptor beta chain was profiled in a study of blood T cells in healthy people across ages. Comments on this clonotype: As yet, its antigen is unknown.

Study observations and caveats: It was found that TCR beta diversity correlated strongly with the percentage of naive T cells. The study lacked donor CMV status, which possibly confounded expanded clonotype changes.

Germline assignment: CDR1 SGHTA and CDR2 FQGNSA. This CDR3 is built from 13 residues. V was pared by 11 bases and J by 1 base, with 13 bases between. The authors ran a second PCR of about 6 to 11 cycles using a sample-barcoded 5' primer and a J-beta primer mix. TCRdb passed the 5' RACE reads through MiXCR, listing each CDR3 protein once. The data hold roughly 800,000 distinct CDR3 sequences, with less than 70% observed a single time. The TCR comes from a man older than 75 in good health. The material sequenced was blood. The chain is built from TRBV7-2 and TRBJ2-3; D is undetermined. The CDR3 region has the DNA TGTGCCGGAAAAACGTGGGGCACAGATACGCAGTATTTT. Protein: CAGKTWGTDTQYF.